One sample yielded the 32 T cell receptor beta chains listed below, sequenced in a study of OX40 agonist ivuxolimab in advanced cancers. Assay: immunoSEQ multiplex PCR; the TCRdb copy retains only in-frame clones and omits some. The sample records approximately 70,000 clones, around 93% being singletons. The input for sequencing was CD4+ or CD8+ T cells sorted from blood, taken in a trial of the OX40 agonist ivuxolimab. The source is an adult with an advanced solid tumor such as melanoma, head and neck, liver or kidney cancer.

The chain recombines TRBV19 with TRBJ2-5; either TRBD1 or TRBD2 may supply D (5 bases each). Deletions cut 3 bases from V and 9 bases from J, with 11 bases between. Germline V gives CDR1 LNHDA, CDR2 SQIVND (reference sequence). The CDR3 has 12 amino acids. The CDR3 here is CASSMGDGAQYF. CDR3 in DNA: TGTGCCAGTAGTATGGGGGACGGGGCCCAGTACTTC.

The J gene is TRBJ2-5, the V gene TRBV2; 11 bases line up with TRBD1. V was clipped by 3 bases and J by 2 bases; unmatched bases: 2. Germline V CDR1 and CDR2: SNHLY, FYNNEI. This CDR3 spans 15 amino acids. CDR3 nucleotide sequence: TGTGCCAGCAGTGAGGACAGGGGGCGGCAAGAGACCCAGTACTTC. Amino acids: CASSEDRGRQETQYF. The whole variable domain, filled in from reference TRBV2 and TRBJ2-5, reads EPEVTQTPSHQVTQMGQEVILRCVPISNHLYFYWYRQILGQKVEFLVSFYNNEISEKSEIFDDQFSVERPDGSNFTLKIRSTKLEDSAMYFCASSEDRGRQETQYFGPGTRLLVL.

The chain uses TRBV18 and TRBJ2-1; 8 nucleotides line up with TRBD1. J gave up 6 bases and V 4 bases, and 8 bases lay outside the gene matches. The CDR3 extends over 15 amino acids. Germline-derived CDR1 and CDR2 are KGHSH and LQKENI. The CDR3 nucleotides are TGTGCCAGCTCACTATCGACAGGGGATATCAATGAGCAGTTCTTC. Translated: CASSLSTGDINEQFF.

This chain connects TRBV9 to TRBJ2-3; D call uncertain. Deletions cut 3 bases from V and 8 bases from J, with 10 bases between. The CDR3 covers 12 residues. Germline CDR1 reads SGDLS; CDR2 reads YYNGEE. In nucleotides, the CDR3 is TGTGCCAGCAGCGCCCACGAAAGTACGCAGTATTTT. It yields the protein CASSAHESTQYF. Full variable domain (rest looked up from reference TRBV9 and TRBJ2-3): DSGVTQTPKHLITATGQRVTLRCSPRSGDLSVYWYQQSLDQGLQFLIQYYNGEERAKGNILERFSAQQFPDLHSELNLSSLELGDSALYFCASSAHESTQYFGPGTRLTVL.

The V gene is TRBV5-1, the J gene TRBJ1-4; D perhaps matches TRBD1 (5 bases). The V end was cut by 0 bases, the J end by 5 bases, with 14 bases between. The CDR3 covers 16 residues. In germline, CDR1 is SGHRS, CDR2 YFSETQ. The CDR3 DNA reads as TGCGCCAGCAGCTTGGAGGGGACGGCCAGGAATGAAAAACTGTTTTTT. It translates to CASSLEGTARNEKLFF.

The chain carries TRBV19 and TRBJ2-1, with 16 nucleotides matching TRBD2. CDR1 is LNHDA and CDR2 is SQIVND in the germline V gene (reference sequence). The ends lost 0 bases at V and 2 bases at J; junction bases unmatched: 7. The CDR3 runs 20 residues. CDR3 coding DNA: TGTGCCAGTAGTATAGAAGGGACTAGCGGGAGGGAGGGAGCCTACAATGAGCAGTTCTTC. This translates into CASSIEGTSGREGAYNEQFF.

This chain joins TRBV19 and TRBJ1-5; 8 bases are shared with TRBD1. Trimming took 5 bases from V and 6 from J; bases not matched to a gene: 9. From germline, CDR1 is LNHDA and CDR2 SQIVND (reference sequence). This CDR3 region has 15 residues. CDR3 in DNA: TGTGCCAGTAGTGGGGGACAGGCTCACGGTCAGCCCCAGCATTTT. It specifies CASSGGQAHGQPQHF.

This sequence joins TRBV5-1 and TRBJ2-7; D is perhaps TRBD1 or TRBD2 (5 bases each). The germline V gene encodes CDR1 SGHRS and CDR2 YFSETQ. Trimming pared 0 bases from V and 6 bases from J, leaving 19 bases between. The CDR3 length is 16 residues. The CDR3 loop reads CASSLGGGSGVSEQYF. In DNA, the CDR3 is TGCGCCAGCAGCTTGGGGGGCGGTTCCGGGGTCTCCGAGCAGTACTTC.

V and J are TRBV5-4 and TRBJ2-1, with 9 bases identical to TRBD2. The ends lost 3 bases at V and 0 bases at J; junction bases unmatched: 7. Germline values: CDR1 SGHNT, CDR2 YYREEE (reference sequence). The CDR3 has 17 amino acids. CDR3 residues: CASSSERGASSYNEQFF. CDR3 in DNA: TGTGCCAGCAGCTCTGAGCGGGGGGCTAGCTCCTACAATGAGCAGTTCTTC.

The V gene is TRBV6-6, the J gene TRBJ2-7; D might be TRBD2 (6 bases). Trimming pared 7 bases from V and 11 bases from J, leaving 15 bases between. The germline gives CDR1 MNHNY, CDR2 SVGAGI (reference sequence). This CDR3 contains 11 residues. Here the CDR3 DNA reads TGTGCCAGCACGGGGCGGGATAAGAAGTACTTC. It codes for CASTGRDKKYF.

The chain links TRBV11-1 to TRBJ2-5, with 8 bases that match TRBD1. The CDR3 runs to 14 residues. V lost 6 bases, J lost 2 bases, and 5 bases stayed unmatched. Germline CDR1 reads SGHAT; CDR2 reads FQDESV (reference sequence). The chain's CDR3 is CASRDRQGQETQYF. In nucleotides, the CDR3 is TGTGCCAGCAGGGATCGACAGGGGCAAGAGACCCAGTACTTC.

The V gene is TRBV2, the J gene TRBJ1-1, with 7 bases that match TRBD1. CDR1 and CDR2 (germline): SNHLY, FYNNEI. The V and J ends lost 7 bases and 4 bases, in that order; junction bases with no gene match: 3. The CDR3 extends over 12 amino acids. The CDR3 DNA reads as TGTGCCAGCACCAACAGGGGCACTGAAGCTTTCTTT. Its translation: CASTNRGTEAFF. The full variable domain, with the rest looked up from reference TRBV2 and TRBJ1-1, is EPEVTQTPSHQVTQMGQEVILRCVPISNHLYFYWYRQILGQKVEFLVSFYNNEISEKSEIFDDQFSVERPDGSNFTLKIRSTKLEDSAMYFCASTNRGTEAFFGQGTRLTVV.

The chain combines TRBV2 with TRBJ2-5; 11 positions agree with TRBD1. The ends lost 4 bases at V and 4 bases at J; junction bases unmatched: 5. CDR3 length: 15 amino acids. Germline lookup yields CDR1 SNHLY and CDR2 FYNNEI. The CDR3, as DNA: TGTGCCAGCAGTGGGGACAGGGGGTGGGCAGAGACCCAGTACTTC. Its translation is CASSGDRGWAETQYF.

This clone has more than one count but fewer than ten. This chain links TRBV11-2 with TRBJ1-2, with D unclear. The ends were cut back, 2 bases at V and 8 bases at J, with 6 bases in the middle. CDR1 is SGHAT and CDR2 is FQNNGV in the germline V gene. The CDR3 has 11 amino acids. The CDR3 DNA sequence: TGTGCCAGCAGCTTATTTAGAGGCTACACCTTC. Translating gives CASSLFRGYTF.

V gene TRBV7-9 combines with J gene TRBJ1-5, with D unresolved. CDR3 length equals 13 residues. V shed 3 bases and J shed 6 bases, with 9 bases lying between them. Germline V CDR1 and CDR2: SEHNR, FQNEAQ (reference sequence). Written as DNA, the CDR3 is TGTGCCAGCAGCTTGGAGGAGAGTCAGCCCCAGCATTTT. This translates into CASSLEESQPQHF.

The rearrangement joins TRBV5-1 to TRBJ2-1, with a possible D match to TRBD1 (6 bases). Germline CDR1 SGHRS, CDR2 YFSETQ. The CDR3 runs 17 residues. V lost 4 bases and J 1 base, leaving 18 bases between the germline ends. CDR3 DNA sequence: TGCGCCAGCAGCCCATGGGGGCCGGGCTCATCCTACAATGAGCAGTTCTTC. This translates into CASSPWGPGSSYNEQFF. The entire variable domain, with the rest obtained from reference TRBV5-1 and TRBJ2-1, is as follows: KAGVTQTPRYLIKTRGQQVTLSCSPISGHRSVSWYQQTPGQGLQFLFEYFSETQRNKGNFPGRFSGRQFSNSRSEMNVSTLELGDSALYLCASSPWGPGSSYNEQFFGPGTRLTVL.

The chain joins TRBV7-3 to TRBJ2-6, with D uncertain. CDR3 length: 12 residues. V lost 7 bases, J lost 4 bases, and 5 bases lay in between. Germline V lookup: CDR1 SGHTA, CDR2 FQGTGA. CDR3 sequence: CASTQGANVLTF. Here the CDR3 DNA reads TGTGCCAGCACCCAAGGGGCCAACGTCCTGACTTTC. Combining the CDR3 with reference TRBV7-3 and TRBJ2-6 gives the whole variable domain GAGVSQTPSNKVTEKGKYVELRCDPISGHTALYWYRQSLGQGPEFLIYFQGTGAADDSGLPNDRFFAVRPEGSVSTLKIQRTERGDSAVYLCASTQGANVLTFGAGSRLTVL.

The chain couples TRBV6-5 to TRBJ1-2; D not resolved. This CDR3 has 12 amino acids. V dropped 5 bases and J dropped 5 bases, with 9 bases sitting between them. Per germline, CDR1 MNHEY and CDR2 SVGAGI. The CDR3 region has the DNA TGTGCCAGCAGTCGCGGACGGTATGGCTACACCTTC. This codes for CASSRGRYGYTF.

This clone was detected a few times. This chain uses TRBV10-3 with TRBJ1-5; no clear D gene. The CDR3 is 13 amino acids. Per germline, CDR1 ENHRY and CDR2 SYGVKD. V lost 4 bases to trimming and J lost 3 bases, with 7 bases between them. CDR3 coding DNA: TGTGCCATCAGTGGACACGACAATCAGCCCCAGCATTTT. It translates to CAISGHDNQPQHF.

This clone appeared once. The V gene is TRBV4-2, the J gene TRBJ2-3; D is ambiguous. Germline values: CDR1 LGHNA, CDR2 YNFKEQ. CDR3 length: 14 amino acids. Trimming pared 0 bases from V and 0 bases from J, leaving 4 bases between. CDR3 sequence reads: CASSQDLSTDTQYF. The CDR3 region has the DNA TGTGCCAGCAGCCAAGATCTAAGCACAGATACGCAGTATTTT.

J is TRBJ1-3 and V is TRBV19; D remains ambiguous. Germline assignment: CDR1 LNHDA and CDR2 SQIVND (reference sequence). Trimming removed 8 bases at V and 4 bases at J, with 12 bases between. The length of the CDR3 is 13 residues. CDR3 residues: CASYGFWGNTIYF. CDR3 DNA: TGTGCCAGTTATGGCTTTTGGGGAAACACCATATATTTT.

The rearrangement joins TRBV6-5 to TRBJ2-1; possible D gene TRBD1, 5 bases. CDR1 and CDR2 from the germline V gene are MNHEY and SVGAGI. Between the trimmed V and J ends, which lost 4 bases and 2 bases, there was a span of 15 bases. CDR3 length: 16 residues. The CDR3 bases are TGTGCCAGCAGTTTTCTGGACCTGGGGCCCTACAATGAGCAGTTCTTC. It codes for CASSFLDLGPYNEQFF.

The CDR3 DNA is TGTGCCAGCTCACCGCCCGGGACCAACTCAGAGACCCAGTACTTC. The encoded protein is CASSPPGTNSETQYF. The chain carries TRBV18 and TRBJ2-5; D possibly matches TRBD1 or TRBD2 (5 bases each). V lost 3 bases to trimming and J lost 4 bases, with 15 bases between them. Germline V gene data show CDR1 as KGHSH and CDR2 as LQKENI. The CDR3 extends over 15 amino acids.

The CDR3 region has the DNA TGCGCCAGCAGCTTGGATCCGGGGGAGAACACTGAAGCTTTCTTT. Translating gives CASSLDPGENTEAFF. The genes are TRBV5-1 and TRBJ1-1; D might be TRBD1 (5 bases). This CDR3 has 15 residues. Trimming removed 0 bases at V and 1 base at J, with 10 bases between. CDR1 and CDR2 from the germline V gene are SGHRS and YFSETQ.

The chain recombines TRBV13 with TRBJ2-3; 11 bases map to TRBD1. Trimming cost V 5 bases and J 3 bases; bases outside gene matches: 7. The CDR3 runs to 16 residues. Germline CDR1 PRHDT, CDR2 FYEKMQ (reference sequence). The DNA for the CDR3 is TGTGCCAGCAGCCTCCGGACAGGGGGCACAACAGATACGCAGTATTTT. Protein product: CASSLRTGGTTDTQYF.

The chain joins TRBV11-3 to TRBJ2-7; a possible D gene is TRBD1 (6 bases). The CDR3 has 15 residues. Germline V gives CDR1 SGHNT, CDR2 YENEEA. V was cut by 3 bases and J by 0 bases, with 12 bases left in between. CDR3 residues: CASSLGGQNSYEQYF. The CDR3, as DNA: TGTGCCAGCAGCTTGGGTGGACAGAACTCCTACGAGCAGTACTTC.

The CDR3 here is CASSLNPGGEQYF. The DNA for the CDR3 is TGTGCCAGCAGCCTAAACCCTGGTGGCGAGCAGTACTTC. The chain uses TRBV14 and TRBJ2-7; D gene unclear. The CDR3 is 13 residues long. The V gene lost 4 bases and the J gene lost 6 bases, with 13 bases spanning the gap. The germline gives CDR1 SGHDN, CDR2 FVKESK.

The chain combines TRBV10-3 with TRBJ1-1; D is uncertain. Between the trimmed V and J ends, which lost 10 bases and 3 bases, there was a span of 15 bases. The CDR3 has 13 amino acids. Germline CDR1 reads ENHRY; CDR2 reads SYGVKD. The CDR3 sequence is CATQLRDDTEAFF. In DNA form, the CDR3 reads TGTGCCACCCAGCTTCGCGACGACACTGAAGCTTTCTTT.

The chain carries TRBV27 and TRBJ1-5; possible D gene TRBD1, 5 bases. The CDR3 is 16 residues long. V was pared by 2 bases and J by 1 base, with 12 bases between. Germline V lookup: CDR1 MNHEY, CDR2 SMNVEV (reference sequence). The CDR3, as DNA: TGTGCCAGCAGTTTAGTCGCAGGGTTAAGCAATCAGCCCCAGCATTTT. Amino acid sequence: CASSLVAGLSNQPQHF.

The gene calls are TRBV18 and TRBJ1-3, with a tentative D call TRBD1 (5 bases). Deletions cut 4 bases from V and 2 bases from J, with 12 bases between. Germline V CDR1 and CDR2: KGHSH, LQKENI. The CDR3 extends over 15 amino acids. CDR3 DNA sequence: TGTGCCAGCTCACTCCAGGGAGCACCTGGAAACACCATATATTTT. Translated, it gives CASSLQGAPGNTIYF.

A single count supports this clone. This chain joins TRBV2 and TRBJ2-7; D ambiguous. The V end lost 6 bases, the J end lost 4 bases, and 16 bases lay between the germline ends. Per germline, CDR1 SNHLY and CDR2 FYNNEI. The CDR3 has 14 amino acids. Here the CDR3 DNA reads TGTGCCAGCAGGTCCAAGGCCGGAGATTACGAGCAGTACTTC. Its protein product is CASRSKAGDYEQYF.

The rearrangement links TRBV19 to TRBJ1-1; no clear D. The germline V gene encodes CDR1 LNHDA and CDR2 SQIVND (reference sequence). The CDR3 extends over 14 amino acids. Between the trimmed V and J ends, which lost 4 bases and 1 base, there was a span of 10 bases. CDR3 in amino acids: CASSTYTGNTEAFF. The DNA for the CDR3 is TGTGCCAGTAGTACCTATACGGGGAACACTGAAGCTTTCTTT.